These 8 T cell receptor beta chains originate from one sample sequenced in a study of shared clonotypes between healthy human individuals. Data came from immunoSEQ multiplex PCR; TCRdb stores just in-frame clones and leaves some out. The repertoire consists of 450,000 to 500,000 clones, with approximately 79% occurring once and the leading ten covering approximately 12%. Material: PBMCs. These receptors all come from a woman in her thirties or forties in good health. Some clones in this sample may be carry-over from other donors' samples.

The chain combines TRBV7-2 with TRBJ2-5, with D perhaps given as TRBD1 or TRBD2 (5 bases each). Near its end, the DNA agrees better with TRBJ2-7, so the J call may be wrong. CDR3 size: 15 residues. CDR1 is SGHTA, CDR2 FQGNSA, per germline. Here the CDR3 DNA reads TGTGCCAGCAGCTTAGCAGGTCAGGGAGCCTACGAGCAGTACTTC. As protein: CASSLAGQGAYEQYF.

The chain is built from TRBV4-3 and TRBJ2-1, with a tentative D call TRBD2 (6 bases). V was clipped by 2 bases and J by 0 bases, with 14 bases between them. Germline V gene lookup returns CDR1 LGHNA and CDR2 YSLEER. The CDR3 extends over 17 amino acids. DNA for the CDR3: TGCGCCAGCAGCCAAAACCCCCGGGACTCCTCCTACAATGAGCAGTTCTTC. It specifies CASSQNPRDSSYNEQFF.

The chain couples TRBV18 to TRBJ1-5; TRBD1 matches 10 bases. The germline V gene encodes CDR1 KGHSH and CDR2 LQKENI. The length of the CDR3 is 14 residues. V lost 6 bases to trimming and J lost 8 bases; unmatched junction nucleotides: 7. The DNA for the CDR3 is TGTGCCAGCTCCCACGGACAGGGGGACAAGCCCCAGCATTTT. It is translated as CASSHGQGDKPQHF.

The V gene is TRBV9, the J gene TRBJ2-3, with TRBD2 matching over 8 bases. This CDR3 has 16 amino acids. V shed 4 bases and J 3 bases; nucleotides not matched to a gene: 10. Germline-derived CDR1 and CDR2 are SGDLS and YYNGEE. The CDR3 sequence is CASSPRAGVGTDTQYF. The CDR3 region has the DNA TGTGCCAGCAGCCCAAGAGCGGGAGTCGGGACAGATACGCAGTATTTT.

The chain has TRBV23-1 and TRBJ1-1; D is ambiguous. TRBV23-1 is treated as an ORF (open reading frame) with a function not yet certain. Trimming left V 4 bases short and J 1 base short, with 10 bases between. The CDR3 loop spans 14 amino acids. DNA of the CDR3: TGCGCCAGCAGTCTAAACAGCCCGAACACTGAAGCTTTCTTT. Residues: CASSLNSPNTEAFF.

This clone was picked up one time. The genes are TRBV19 and TRBJ2-3; 7 positions agree with TRBD2. The CDR3 runs 16 residues. With V trimmed by 5 bases and J by 0 bases, 8 bases remained unmatched. CDR1 and CDR2 (germline): LNHDA, SQIVND (reference sequence). The CDR3 spells CASSPDSGSSTDTQYF. The DNA for the CDR3 is TGTGCCAGTAGTCCCGATAGCGGGTCTAGCACAGATACGCAGTATTTT.

V usage is TRBV11-2 and J usage is TRBJ2-1, with 7 bases matching TRBD1. Germline assignment: CDR1 SGHAT and CDR2 FQNNGV. CDR3 size: 17 residues. Trimming removed 0 bases from V and 9 bases from J; junction bases left unmatched: 14. CDR3 residues: CASSLDPRQGSSGEQFF. The CDR3 DNA reads TGTGCCAGCAGCTTAGATCCGAGACAGGGATCATCAGGTGAGCAGTTCTTC.

This clone was counted once. This chain links TRBV9 with TRBJ2-1; 11 bases match TRBD2. V shed 4 bases and J 5 bases; nucleotides not matched to a gene: 8. The CDR3 covers 16 residues. The germline V gene has CDR1 SGDLS and CDR2 YYNGEE. CDR3 protein: CASSPLTSGVNNEQFF. The CDR3 nucleotides read TGTGCCAGCAGCCCACTGACTAGCGGGGTGAACAATGAGCAGTTCTTC.